The 21 T cell receptor beta chains below were found in one sample sequenced in a study of lymphopenia after photon versus proton radiotherapy. Clones were sequenced by immunoSEQ multiplex PCR, and TCRdb holds only the in-frame ones, with some missing. The table lists tens of thousands of clones, around 87% of them singletons. Sequenced material: peripheral blood, taken from a patient treated with proton-based radiotherapy. Receptors were obtained from a woman aged 55 to 70 with cholangiocarcinoma. Some clones in this sample may be carry-over from other donors' samples.

This rearrangement joins TRBV18 to TRBJ1-1; D remains ambiguous. The CDR3 has 14 residues. Trimming pared 0 bases from V and 6 bases from J, leaving 11 bases between. Germline V lookup: CDR1 KGHSH, CDR2 LQKENI. DNA of the CDR3: TGTGCCAGCTCACCACCGACCAGTCGATCTGAAGCTTTCTTT. It encodes CASSPPTSRSEAFF.

In DNA, the CDR3 is TGTGCCAGCAGTACAGCCTACGAGCAGTACTTC. Residues: CASSTAYEQYF. This chain connects TRBV6-5 to TRBJ2-7; D gene uncertain. Per the germline V gene, CDR1 is MNHEY and CDR2 is SVGAGI. This CDR3 spans 11 amino acids. V dropped 5 bases and J dropped 2 bases, with 4 bases sitting between them.

This rearrangement joins TRBV5-1 to TRBJ1-2, with D possibly matching TRBD1 (6 bases). The CDR3 sequence is 15 residues long. Trimming removed 3 bases from V and 4 bases from J, with 16 bases in between. Germline V gives CDR1 SGHRS, CDR2 YFSETQ. The CDR3 region is CASSSVRGSVYGYTF. CDR3 coding DNA: TGCGCCAGCAGCTCAGTCAGGGGAAGTGTCTATGGCTACACCTTC.

This chain links TRBV6-5 with TRBJ1-1; D is ambiguous. Germline V CDR1 and CDR2: MNHEY, SVGAGI. The CDR3 loop spans 13 amino acids. V dropped 0 bases and J dropped 7 bases, with 9 bases sitting between them. The CDR3 DNA follows: TGTGCCAGCAGTTACTCGATGTCCTATGAAGCTTTCTTT. Protein: CASSYSMSYEAFF.

In its sample, this clone was seen once. J is TRBJ2-7 and V is TRBV23-1; tentatively, D is TRBD2 (5 bases). TRBV23-1 is an ORF, with its function uncertain. There are 13 residues in the CDR3. V was shortened by 3 bases and J by 2 bases, with 8 bases between the two germline ends. In DNA form, the CDR3 reads TGCGCCAGCAGTCAGAGGGTCGCCTACGAGCAGTACTTC. Translating gives CASSQRVAYEQYF.

The chain uses TRBV29-1 and TRBJ2-1, with D maybe TRBD1 (5 bases). CDR1 is SQVTM, CDR2 ANQGSEA, per germline. V was cut by 4 bases and J by 4 bases, with 8 bases left in between. The CDR3 totals 12 residues. The CDR3 here is CSVVDSYNEQFF. The CDR3, as DNA: TGCAGCGTTGTTGACAGTTACAATGAGCAGTTCTTC.

This chain joins TRBV5-1 and TRBJ2-7; D might be TRBD2 (6 bases). The length of the CDR3 is 14 residues. V lost 4 bases and J lost 4, with 15 bases in between. Germline V gives CDR1 SGHRS, CDR2 YFSETQ. The CDR3 sequence is CASSPDWDLYEQYF. CDR3 sequence (DNA): TGCGCCAGCAGCCCGGACTGGGACTTATACGAGCAGTACTTC.

The chain combines TRBV2 with TRBJ1-1; a weak D match, TRBD1 (5 bases). The CDR3 has 15 amino acids. Germline CDR1 is SNHLY and CDR2 is FYNNEI. V gave up 4 bases and J gave up 2 bases, with 14 bases separating them. The CDR3 bases are TGTGCCAGCAGTGGTCAAGGGGCAGGCAACACTGAAGCTTTCTTT. Translated: CASSGQGAGNTEAFF.

The V and J genes are TRBV7-8 and TRBJ1-5; the match to TRBD1 covers 9 bases. Germline V gives CDR1 SGHVS, CDR2 FQNEAQ. J was trimmed by 7 bases and V by 2 bases; bases with no gene match: 6. This CDR3 is built from 15 residues. The CDR3 loop is CASSLTDRGKQPQHF. CDR3 coding DNA: TGTGCCAGCAGCTTAACAGACAGGGGGAAGCAGCCCCAGCATTTT. Together with reference TRBV7-8 and TRBJ1-5, the CDR3 gives the full variable domain: GAGVSQSPRYKVAKRGQDVALRCDPISGHVSLFWYQQALGQGPEFLTYFQNEAQLDKSGLPSDRFFAERPEGSVSTLKIQRTQQEDSAVYLCASSLTDRGKQPQHFGDGTRLSIL.

This clone was seen a handful of times. J is TRBJ2-7 and V is TRBV7-9; no definite D call. Trimming took off 5 bases at V and 4 bases at J, with 18 bases between the two ends. Germline V gene lookup returns CDR1 SEHNR and CDR2 FQNEAQ (reference sequence). The CDR3 contains 15 residues. The CDR3 reads CASSQESSRPYEQYF. In nucleotides, the CDR3 is TGTGCCAGCAGCCAAGAAAGCTCTCGCCCTTACGAGCAGTACTTC.

CDR3 nucleotide sequence: TGTGCCAGCAGCTCGGACAAAAACACCGGGGAGCTGTTTTTT. It codes for CASSSDKNTGELFF. The V call is TRBV7-6, the J call TRBJ2-2; perhaps TRBD1 as D (5 bases). V was pared by 4 bases and J by 2 bases, with 8 bases between. CDR3 length: 14 residues. Looked up from germline, CDR1 is SGHVS and CDR2 is FNYEAQ. Full variable domain (outside the CDR3, taken from reference TRBV7-6 and TRBJ2-2): GAGVSQSPRYKVTKRGQDVALRCDPISGHVSLYWYRQALGQGPEFLTYFNYEAQQDKSGLPNDRFSAERPEGSISTLTIQRTEQRDSAMYRCASSSDKNTGELFFGEGSRLTVL.

Regarding this clone: The sample holds other DNA sequences that translate to the same CDR3. The CDR3 here is CASSLEAGELFF. The CDR3, as DNA: TGTGCCAGCAGCTTGGAGGCCGGGGAGCTGTTTTTT. The chain is built from TRBV7-2 and TRBJ2-2; D is possibly TRBD2 (5 bases). CDR3 length: 12 residues. V lost 3 bases to trimming and J lost 6 bases, with 5 bases between them. Germline CDR1 reads SGHTA; CDR2 reads FQGNSA.

As for this clone: The same CDR3 is also encoded by other DNA sequences in this sample. The rearrangement joins TRBV18 to TRBJ1-5; maybe TRBD1 (5 bases). The ends were cut back, 4 bases at V and 7 bases at J, with 20 bases in the middle. The germline gives CDR1 KGHSH, CDR2 LQKENI. CDR3 length: 16 residues. CDR3 amino acids: CASSRDLQGLGQPQHF. As DNA, the CDR3 is TGTGCCAGCTCACGAGACCTTCAGGGACTTGGACAGCCCCAGCATTTT.

The CDR3 spells CASSYFGQGYGYTF. As DNA, the CDR3 is TGTGCCAGCAGTTACTTTGGACAGGGCTATGGCTACACCTTC. The rearrangement links TRBV6-5 to TRBJ1-2; 8 bases match TRBD1. The V segment lost 1 base and the J segment 4 bases; nucleotides outside the gene matches: 2. Looked up from germline, CDR1 is MNHEY and CDR2 is SVGAGI. The CDR3 consists of 14 residues.

This sequence joins TRBV20-1 and TRBJ2-7; D not resolved. Trimming stripped 3 bases from V and 5 bases from J, with 8 bases between. The CDR3 length is 11 residues. Looked up from germline, CDR1 is DFQATT and CDR2 is SNEGSKA (reference sequence). The CDR3: CSASGLDEQYF. CDR3 sequence (DNA): TGCAGTGCTAGTGGTTTGGACGAGCAGTACTTC.

This chain connects TRBV5-1 to TRBJ2-5; TRBD1 matches 9 bases. Germline V gene sequence: CDR1 SGHRS, CDR2 YFSETQ. This CDR3 has 16 amino acids. Trimming at V came to 0 bases and at J to 2 bases, leaving 5 bases not matched to a gene. CDR3 nucleotide sequence: TGCGCCAGCAGCTTGGTTTACAGGGGGCGGCAAGAGACCCAGTACTTC. Its protein is CASSLVYRGRQETQYF.

The chain joins TRBV27 to TRBJ2-1; TRBD2 matches 8 bases. Trimming at V came to 4 bases and at J to 10 bases, leaving 15 bases not matched to a gene. There are 16 residues in the CDR3. The germline V gene has CDR1 MNHEY and CDR2 SMNVEV (reference sequence). CDR3 region: CASSSARGGLLEEQFF. The DNA for the CDR3 is TGTGCCAGCAGTTCGGCTCGGGGGGGCCTATTGGAAGAGCAGTTCTTC.

V and J are TRBV18 and TRBJ1-5; 8 positions agree with TRBD1. This CDR3 is 15 amino acids long. Losses at the gene ends were 3 bases for V and 6 bases for J; bases not matched to a gene: 7. Germline V gene data show CDR1 as KGHSH and CDR2 as LQKENI. CDR3 amino acids: CASSPGQGSGQPQHF. In DNA form, the CDR3 reads TGTGCCAGCTCACCTGGACAGGGAAGTGGTCAGCCCCAGCATTTT.

This clone came up once. The chain is built from TRBV9 and TRBJ1-1, with TRBD1 identical over 11 bases. This CDR3 contains 14 residues. The trim removed 4 bases at V and 7 bases at J, leaving 6 bases unmatched. Germline assignment: CDR1 SGDLS and CDR2 YYNGEE. The CDR3 spells CASSRDRGGGEAFF. DNA for the CDR3: TGTGCCAGCAGCCGGGACAGGGGGGGCGGTGAAGCTTTCTTT.

The genes are TRBV5-4 and TRBJ2-2; D gene unclear. Trimming shortened V by 0 bases and J by 1 base, and 7 bases separated the two germline ends. The CDR3 covers 15 residues. Per germline, CDR1 SGHNT and CDR2 YYREEE (reference sequence). CDR3 sequence: CASSLDSGNTGELFF. CDR3 DNA: TGTGCCAGCAGCTTGGATTCGGGGAACACCGGGGAGCTGTTTTTT.

V gene TRBV7-2 combines with J gene TRBJ2-3, with D perhaps given as TRBD1 or TRBD2 (5 bases each). Trimming removed 2 bases from V and 4 bases from J, with 10 bases in between. The CDR3 runs to 14 residues. CDR1 and CDR2 from the germline V gene are SGHTA and FQGNSA. This chain's CDR3 is CASSLMRDADTQYF. DNA of the CDR3: TGTGCCAGCAGCTTAATGAGGGACGCAGATACGCAGTATTTT. The full variable domain, its missing parts supplied by reference TRBV7-2 and TRBJ2-3, is GAGVSQSPSNKVTEKGKDVELRCDPISGHTALYWYRQSLGQGLEFLIYFQGNSAPDKSGLPSDRFSAERTGGSVSTLTIQRTQQEDSAVYLCASSLMRDADTQYFGPGTRLTVL.